This passage covers 27 T cell receptor beta chains from one sample sequenced in a study of T cell repertoires in cytomegalovirus infection. TCRdb fed the reads into MiXCR, producing one record per CDR3 protein. The repertoire holds roughly 310,000 distinct CDR3 sequences, with 15% to 20% as singletons. The sequenced sample was PBMCs. All receptors derive from a human donor in good health (CMV status not recorded). Some clones in this sample may be carry-over from other donors' samples.

This clonotype was found a few times. This chain uses TRBV6-2 or TRBV6-3 with TRBJ1-2, with D perhaps TRBD1 (6 bases). Germline V lookup: CDR1 MNHEY, CDR2 SVGEGT. Trimming removed 3 bases at V and 8 bases at J, with 16 bases between. The CDR3 spans 14 residues. CDR3 amino acids: CASSYNLARGGYTF. For the CDR3, the DNA is TGTGCCAGCAGTTATAACCTCGCCAGGGGAGGCTACACCTTC.

A remark on this clonotype: A read error may be the cause here, since a much bigger clone is one base away. The CDR3 ends on some other residue instead of the conserved phenylalanine or tryptophan, so this is likely a read error. The chain has TRBV20-1 and TRBJ2-3; D remains ambiguous. CDR3 length: 14 amino acids. Between the trimmed V and J ends, which lost 3 bases and 2 bases, there was a span of 12 bases. From germline, CDR1 is DFQATT and CDR2 SNEGSKA (reference sequence). CDR3 protein: CSARSFSLTDTQYL. Written as DNA, the CDR3 is TGCAGTGCTAGGTCATTCTCGCTCACAGATACGCAGTATTTG.

The table lists this clonotype with many counts. This sequence joins TRBV18 and TRBJ2-3; TRBD1 agrees at 9 bases. The CDR3 length is 15 residues. CDR1 is KGHSH and CDR2 is LQKENI in the germline V gene. V was pared by 3 bases and J by 5 bases, with 6 bases of the junction left unmatched. The CDR3 sequence: CASSPLGQGLDTQYF. The CDR3 region has the DNA TGTGCCAGCTCACCCCTCGGACAGGGGCTAGATACGCAGTATTTT.

This clonotype was counted at least ten times. The chain employs TRBV7-2 and TRBJ1-3; unclear D gene. Per germline, CDR1 SGHTA and CDR2 FQGNSA. The CDR3 loop spans 15 amino acids. V lost 8 bases, J lost 4 bases, and 18 bases lay in between. For the CDR3, the DNA is TGTGCCAGCGCATCGCGCCAAGGAGGAGGAAACACCATATATTTT. The encoded protein is CASASRQGGGNTIYF.

The sample holds many counts of this clonotype. The chain joins TRBV7-2 to TRBJ1-1; TRBD1 is a possible D gene (6 bases). Trimming took off 3 bases at V and 1 base at J, with 12 bases between the two ends. CDR1 is SGHTA, CDR2 FQGNSA, per germline. The CDR3 is made up of 15 amino acids. The CDR3 DNA follows: TGTGCCAGCAGCTTGCAGGGGATTGGGAACACTGAAGCTTTCTTT. As protein: CASSLQGIGNTEAFF. Variable domain in full (rest from reference TRBV7-2 and TRBJ1-1): GAGVSQSPSNKVTEKGKDVELRCDPISGHTALYWYRQSLGQGLEFLIYFQGNSAPDKSGLPSDRFSAERTGGSVSTLTIQRTQQEDSAVYLCASSLQGIGNTEAFFGQGTRLTVV.

The rearrangement uses TRBV28 and TRBJ1-6; D gene ambiguous. Per the germline V gene, CDR1 is MDHEN and CDR2 is SYDVKM. There are 15 residues in the CDR3. Between the trimmed V and J ends, which lost 7 bases and 5 bases, there was a span of 15 bases. The CDR3 sequence is CASKIQLANNSPLHF. CDR3 nucleotide sequence: TGTGCCAGCAAAATACAGCTCGCCAATAATTCACCCCTCCACTTT.

The CDR3 nucleotides read TGTGCCAGCAGTTTATCCCCGACAGCCTATAATTCACCCCTCCACTTT. Protein product: CASSLSPTAYNSPLHF. The J gene is TRBJ1-6, the V gene TRBV28; D possibly corresponds to TRBD1 (5 bases). Trimming left V 1 base short and J 2 bases short, with 9 bases between. The CDR3 is 16 amino acids. The germline CDR1 and CDR2 sequences are MDHEN and SYDVKM.

This clonotype was seen many times. The rearrangement links TRBV7-2 to TRBJ2-4, with 8 bases that match TRBD1. V shed 1 base, J shed 6 bases, and the junction held 2 bases outside the gene matches. The CDR3 has 14 amino acids. CDR1 SGHTA and CDR2 FQGNSA come from the germline V gene. CDR3: CASSLGTGSNIQYF. CDR3 nucleotide sequence: TGTGCCAGCAGCTTAGGGACAGGGTCAAACATTCAGTACTTC.

The table lists this clonotype with a few counts. The V and J genes are TRBV2 and TRBJ2-3, with D possibly matching TRBD1 (6 bases). The germline V gene encodes CDR1 SNHLY and CDR2 FYNNEI. With 1 base removed from V and 6 bases from J, the gap between germline ends came to 14 bases. The CDR3 has 15 amino acids. The DNA for the CDR3 is TGTGCCAGCAGTGAAGGACAGGTCCGTACGGATACGCAGTATTTT. Protein sequence: CASSEGQVRTDTQYF. The full variable domain, rest sourced from reference TRBV2 and TRBJ2-3, is EPEVTQTPSHQVTQMGQEVILRCVPISNHLYFYWYRQILGQKVEFLVSFYNNEISEKSEIFDDQFSVERPDGSNFTLKIRSTKLEDSAMYFCASSEGQVRTDTQYFGPGTRLTVL.

The chain employs TRBV6-5 and TRBJ2-2; possibly TRBD2 for D (5 bases). Germline CDR1 is MNHEY and CDR2 is SVGAGI. V lost 2 bases and J lost 4, with 14 bases in between. This CDR3 region has 16 residues. The CDR3 sequence: CASSYGILEGTGELFF. CDR3 DNA: TGTGCCAGCAGTTACGGGATACTTGAGGGCACCGGGGAGCTGTTTTTT.

V and J are TRBV2 and TRBJ2-1, with 9 bases aligning to TRBD1. The CDR3 runs to 15 residues. Germline V CDR1 and CDR2: SNHLY, FYNNEI. V was pared by 6 bases and J by 2 bases, with 5 bases of the junction left unmatched. Here the CDR3 reads CASRGDRVAYNEQFF. DNA for the CDR3: TGTGCCAGCAGAGGGGACAGGGTCGCCTACAATGAGCAGTTCTTC.

The rearrangement links TRBV5-1 to TRBJ2-5; 7 nucleotides line up with TRBD1. This CDR3 has 14 residues. With V trimmed by 3 bases and J by 1 base, 3 bases remained unmatched. The germline gives CDR1 SGHRS, CDR2 YFSETQ. Here the CDR3 reads CASSSRTGQETQYF. The CDR3 DNA reads as TGCGCCAGCAGCTCTAGGACAGGCCAAGAGACCCAGTACTTC.

V and J are TRBV5-4 and TRBJ1-2, with D perhaps TRBD1 (6 bases). The germline gives CDR1 SGHNT, CDR2 YYREEE (reference sequence). The CDR3 contains 14 residues. Trimming shortened V by 4 bases and J by 2 bases, and 12 bases separated the two germline ends. For the CDR3, the DNA is TGTGCCAGCAGCCCAGACAGGATGAACTATGGCTACACCTTC. Its protein product is CASSPDRMNYGYTF.

This chain connects TRBV20-1 to TRBJ1-2; possibly TRBD1 for D (6 bases). The germline V and J ends were trimmed by 2 bases and 1 base, with 29 bases remaining between them. There are 20 residues in the CDR3. The germline V gene has CDR1 DFQATT and CDR2 SNEGSKA (reference sequence). CDR3 protein: CSARLGASSTGGQDNYGYTF. Written as DNA, the CDR3 is TGCAGTGCTAGATTGGGAGCTTCGAGCACGGGGGGGCAGGATAACTATGGCTACACCTTC.

J is TRBJ2-5 and V is TRBV2, with TRBD1 identical over 12 bases. The V and J ends lost 6 bases and 4 bases, in that order; junction bases with no gene match: 6. Germline V lookup: CDR1 SNHLY, CDR2 FYNNEI. The CDR3 length is 15 residues. CDR3 sequence reads: CASRPGTGGSETQYF. CDR3 bases: TGTGCCAGCAGACCCGGGACAGGGGGCTCAGAGACCCAGTACTTC.

V is TRBV7-9 and J is TRBJ2-7; D remains ambiguous. The germline V and J ends were trimmed by 0 bases and 2 bases, with 8 bases remaining between them. The CDR3 totals 14 residues. Germline assignment: CDR1 SEHNR and CDR2 FQNEAQ (reference sequence). As DNA, the CDR3 is TGTGCCAGCAGCTTAGCGCAAATTACCTACGAGCAGTACTTC. Residues: CASSLAQITYEQYF.

The chain links TRBV18 to TRBJ2-7; possible D gene TRBD2, 6 bases. Trimming cost V 6 bases and J 3 bases, with 12 bases left between them. This CDR3 is built from 13 residues. CDR1 and CDR2 from the germline V gene are KGHSH and LQKENI. In DNA form, the CDR3 reads TGTGCCAGCTCCGCGGGGCAGATCTACGAGCAGTACTTC. The encoded protein is CASSAGQIYEQYF.

This clonotype has at least ten counts. The chain couples TRBV19 to TRBJ2-7, with D tentatively TRBD1 or TRBD2 (5 bases each). Trimming removed 2 bases from V and 5 bases from J, with 13 bases in between. Looked up from germline, CDR1 is LNHDA and CDR2 is SQIVND (reference sequence). The CDR3 consists of 14 residues. The CDR3 region is CASSILGRPNEQYF. The DNA of the CDR3 is TGTGCCAGTAGTATATTGGGACGACCGAACGAGCAGTACTTC.

V gene TRBV29-1 combines with J gene TRBJ2-7; TRBD1 aligns across 8 bases. V dropped 6 bases and J dropped 2; count of bases not matched to a gene: 9. This CDR3 spans 14 amino acids. The germline V gene has CDR1 SQVTM and CDR2 ANQGSEA. The CDR3 sequence: CSVAPGTGAYEQYF. The CDR3 DNA reads TGCAGCGTGGCACCCGGGACAGGAGCCTACGAGCAGTACTTC.

This clonotype was seen more than once but under ten times. The chain couples TRBV5-6 to TRBJ2-1, with 7 bases lining up with TRBD2. Germline V gene lookup returns CDR1 SGHDT and CDR2 YYEEEE. This CDR3 spans 12 amino acids. The ends lost 3 bases at V and 12 bases at J; junction bases unmatched: 6. CDR3: CASSWDRTRQFF. CDR3 sequence (DNA): TGTGCCAGCAGCTGGGACCGGACTAGGCAGTTCTTC.

There are many counts of this clonotype. The chain recombines TRBV7-9 with TRBJ2-1, with D maybe TRBD2 (5 bases). There are 15 residues in the CDR3. Trimming cost V 7 bases and J 5 bases, with 18 bases left between them. The germline gives CDR1 SEHNR, CDR2 FQNEAQ (reference sequence). CDR3 nucleotide sequence: TGTGCCAGCACCCCACCCCCACTAGACGACAATGAGCAGTTCTTC. This encodes CASTPPPLDDNEQFF.

This clonotype has at least ten counts. The chain links TRBV7-2 to TRBJ2-2; D possibly corresponds to TRBD1 (6 bases). Germline CDR1 SGHTA, CDR2 FQGNSA. Deletions cut 4 bases from V and 5 bases from J, with 14 bases between. The CDR3 totals 15 residues. The CDR3 DNA is TGTGCCAGCAGCTACCAGGGGCGCGGAACCGGGGAGCTGTTTTTT. Its translation: CASSYQGRGTGELFF.

This rearrangement joins TRBV14 to TRBJ2-1; the D call may be TRBD1 or TRBD2 (5 bases each). V lost 4 bases to trimming and J lost 9 bases, with 10 bases between them. The germline CDR1 and CDR2 sequences are SGHDN and FVKESK. This CDR3 has 12 amino acids. The CDR3 protein is CASSPGTLEQFF. CDR3 bases: TGTGCCAGCAGCCCGGGGACCCTTGAGCAGTTCTTC.

This clonotype has a count of ten or more. The V and J genes are TRBV7-2 and TRBJ2-5, with 9 nucleotides matching TRBD2. Germline trimming cut 1 base from V and 5 bases from J; bases unmatched to any gene: 8. Germline loops: CDR1 SGHTA, CDR2 FQGNSA. The CDR3 runs 16 residues. CDR3 bases: TGTGCCAGCAGCTTAGGGGGGACTAGCCGTCGGGAGACCCAGTACTTC. This encodes CASSLGGTSRRETQYF.

The sample holds a few counts of this clonotype. This chain uses TRBV6-2 or TRBV6-3 with TRBJ1-4, with 8 nucleotides matching TRBD1. The trim removed 5 bases at V and 8 bases at J, leaving 13 bases unmatched. Looked up from germline, CDR1 is MNHEY and CDR2 is SVGEGT. This CDR3 comprises 16 residues. The CDR3 DNA reads TGTGCCAGCAGTAAAACATCGGACAGGGCCTACGAAAAACTGTTTTTT. Translating gives CASSKTSDRAYEKLFF.

CDR3 sequence reads: CASNLGVVNTEAFF. The CDR3 region has the DNA TGTGCCAGCAACCTAGGGGTGGTGAACACTGAAGCTTTCTTT. The chain has TRBV7-2 and TRBJ1-1; tentatively, D is TRBD1 (5 bases). The germline V and J ends were trimmed by 7 bases and 0 bases, with 12 bases remaining between them. Germline V lookup: CDR1 SGHTA, CDR2 FQGNSA. The CDR3 length is 14 residues.

The V and J genes are TRBV7-9 and TRBJ1-1; 10 nucleotides agree with TRBD1. CDR3 length: 15 residues. Germline V gene lookup returns CDR1 SEHNR and CDR2 FQNEAQ (reference sequence). V lost 4 bases and J lost 0; bases outside the gene matches: 2. The CDR3 region is CASSWDRGMNTEAFF. The CDR3 DNA follows: TGTGCCAGCAGCTGGGACAGGGGCATGAACACTGAAGCTTTCTTT. Looking up the rest from reference TRBV7-9 and TRBJ1-1 gives the full variable domain: DTGVSQNPRHKITKRGQNVTFRCDPISEHNRLYWYRQTLGQGPEFLTYFQNEAQLEKSRLLSDRFSAERPKGSFSTLEIQRTEQGDSAMYLCASSWDRGMNTEAFFGQGTRLTVV.